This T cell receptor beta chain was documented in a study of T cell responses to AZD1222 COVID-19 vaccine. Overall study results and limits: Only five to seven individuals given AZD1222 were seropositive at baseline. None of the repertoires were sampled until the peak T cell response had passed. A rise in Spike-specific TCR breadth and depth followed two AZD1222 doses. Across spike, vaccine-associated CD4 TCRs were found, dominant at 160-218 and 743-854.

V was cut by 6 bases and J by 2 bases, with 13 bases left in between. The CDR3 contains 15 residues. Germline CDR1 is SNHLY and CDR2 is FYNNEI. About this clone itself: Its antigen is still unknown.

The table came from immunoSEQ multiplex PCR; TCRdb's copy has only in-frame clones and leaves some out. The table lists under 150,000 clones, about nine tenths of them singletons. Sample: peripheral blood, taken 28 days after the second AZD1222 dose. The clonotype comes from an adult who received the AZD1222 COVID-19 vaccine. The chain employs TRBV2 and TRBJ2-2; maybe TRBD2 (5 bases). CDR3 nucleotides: TGTGCCAGCAGCAGCGCGGGTCTCAACACCGGGGAGCTGTTTTTT. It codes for CASSSAGLNTGELFF.